This TCR beta chain was captured in a study of cytomegalovirus exposure and HLA in healthy donors. 60 Vbeta and 13 Jbeta primers were used in PCR. Sequencing used immunoSEQ multiplex PCR; TCRdb keeps in-frame clones, though not all of them. The sample lists 74,000 or so clones, around three quarters seen once, with 5.5% to 8.5% in the top ten. Germline V gives CDR1 SGHRS, CDR2 YFSETQ. The CDR3 covers 14 residues. Trimming left V 0 bases short and J 0 bases short, with 7 bases between. J is TRBJ2-7 and V is TRBV5-1; D is unresolved. The sequence derives from a woman between 35 and 50 years old in good health and CMV-seronegative. The sample consisted of PBMCs. CDR3 sequence (DNA): TGCGCCAGCAGCTTGGAATCAGGCTCCTACGAGCAGTACTTC. Translation gives CASSLESGSYEQYF.